This T cell receptor (beta chain) was identified in a study of human T cells and chemical hapten exposure. Specified time point: pre-sensitization, week 0. Noted treatment: therapeutic diphenylcyclopropenone sensitization with weekly scalp DPC. Losses at the gene ends were 5 bases for V and 6 bases for J; bases not matched to a gene: 9. The CDR3 is 14 residues long. Germline loops: CDR1 MNHNY, CDR2 SVGAGI (reference sequence). For the library, individual cDNA molecules each received unique molecular identifiers. TCRdb re-called the RACE reads through MiXCR, storing one row per CDR3 protein. The sample consists of roughly 110,000 distinct CDR3 sequences, roughly 12% of them appearing once.

This rearrangement joins TRBV6-6 to TRBJ1-2; 7 bases fit TRBD1. The starting material was whole blood, obtained in connection with sensitization to the hapten diphenylcyclopropenone (DPC). The receptor was isolated from a woman aged 45-59 years with alopecia areata. Some clones in this sample may be carry-over from other donors' samples. The CDR3 sequence is CASSPTTGTDGYTF. The CDR3 DNA sequence: TGTGCCAGCAGTCCAACGACAGGGACGGATGGCTACACCTTC.